The 4 T cell receptor beta chains presented below share a single source sample, sequenced in a study of T-cell memory formation after mild COVID-19. TCRdb re-called the 5' RACE reads with MiXCR, one entry per CDR3 protein. The sample holds about 260,000 distinct CDR3 sequences, under 8.5% seen once. The sample comprised PBMCs or a T cell subset sorted from them (not recorded which). Receptors were obtained from a man between 18 and 35 years old who had mild COVID-19 (a few samples of this study predate the infection). Cell type and time point are not known.

The chain is built from TRBV12-3 or TRBV12-4 and TRBJ2-1, with unresolved D. V dropped 1 base and J dropped 10 bases, with 8 bases sitting between them. This CDR3 has 12 residues. The CDR3 DNA follows: TGTGCCAGCAGTTTAGGACTGCGGGAGCAGTTCTTC. This gives the protein CASSLGLREQFF.

This clonotype has only a few counts. The junction departs from the called germline gene at one end, perhaps through a read error. V and J are TRBV27 and TRBJ1-5; the D is unclear. This CDR3 comprises 14 residues. CDR1 MNHEY and CDR2 SMNVEV come from the germline V gene (reference sequence). CDR3 loop: CASSQNPHNKPQHF. CDR3 in DNA: TGTGCCAGCAGTCAGAACCCACACAATAAGCCCCAGCATTTT.

This clonotype turned up a few times. The V gene is TRBV20-1, the J gene TRBJ1-3, with unresolved D. Germline V CDR1 and CDR2: DFQATT, SNEGSKA (reference sequence). The CDR3 covers 15 residues. Trimming took off 2 bases at V and 4 bases at J, with 15 bases between the two ends. This chain's CDR3 is CSARKALGYGNTIYF. CDR3 nucleotide sequence: TGCAGTGCTAGAAAGGCGTTGGGATACGGAAACACCATATATTTT.

The chain couples TRBV7-8 to TRBJ2-7; D remains unclear. This CDR3 contains 14 residues. Trimming took off 5 bases at V and 4 bases at J, with 15 bases between the two ends. Looked up from germline, CDR1 is SGHVS and CDR2 is FQNEAQ. CDR3 region: CASSNTGPRYEQYF. The CDR3 DNA reads as TGTGCCAGCAGCAACACGGGTCCAAGATACGAGCAGTACTTC. Full variable domain (missing parts from reference TRBV7-8 and TRBJ2-7): GAGVSQSPRYKVAKRGQDVALRCDPISGHVSLFWYQQALGQGPEFLTYFQNEAQLDKSGLPSDRFFAERPEGSVSTLKIQRTQQEDSAVYLCASSNTGPRYEQYFGPGTRLTVT.